The T cell receptor (beta chain) under discussion was sequenced for a study of blood T cell repertoires in COVID-19. The wider study: T cells, B-cell-depleted T cells, or PBMCs provided the cDNA or gDNA that served as material.

Clones were read by immunoSEQ multiplex PCR, and TCRdb kept only the in-frame ones, dropping some. The sample holds around 280,000 clones; 90% are singletons and the top ten take about 1.7%. This CDR3 has 14 residues. Germline CDR1 reads MNHEY; CDR2 reads SVGAGI. V dropped 6 bases and J dropped 2 bases, with 11 bases sitting between them. The sequenced sample was PBMCs or T cells enriched from blood (not recorded which). V gene TRBV6-5 combines with J gene TRBJ1-5; D possibly corresponds to TRBD1 (6 bases). This clonotype was obtained from a woman under 30 with acute COVID-19. CDR3 region: CASRPSGGNQPQHF. In DNA, the CDR3 is TGTGCCAGCAGGCCCTCAGGGGGCAATCAGCCCCAGCATTTT.